Following are 30 T cell receptor beta chains from one sample sequenced in a study of blood T cell repertoires in COVID-19. TCRdb keeps only in-frame clones here, not all; method: immunoSEQ multiplex PCR. Of about 160,000 clones in the sample, roughly 88% were seen once. The source material was peripheral blood. The receptors derive from an elderly woman with active or convalescent COVID-19.

The J gene is TRBJ1-5, the V gene TRBV14; unclear D gene. Germline CDR1 reads SGHDN; CDR2 reads FVKESK. This CDR3 has 14 residues. Trimming shortened V by 0 bases and J by 6 bases, and 9 bases separated the two germline ends. This CDR3 reads CASSQEREGQPQHF. In DNA, the CDR3 is TGTGCCAGCAGCCAAGAGAGGGAAGGTCAGCCCCAGCATTTT.

The V and J genes are TRBV25-1 and TRBJ1-2; 10 nucleotides match TRBD1. The J segment lost 8 bases and the V segment lost 2 bases, leaving 17 bases of the junction unmatched. This CDR3 contains 18 residues. Germline V CDR1 and CDR2: MGHDK, SYGVNS. CDR3 region: CASSEVGTGVLQAGGYTF. The CDR3 nucleotides read TGTGCCAGCAGTGAAGTTGGGACAGGGGTTTTGCAGGCGGGGGGCTACACCTTC.

V usage is TRBV19 and J usage is TRBJ1-2, with D perhaps matching TRBD1 (6 bases). Germline assignment: CDR1 LNHDA and CDR2 SQIVND (reference sequence). V lost 6 bases and J lost 4, with 12 bases in between. The CDR3 is 13 residues long. CDR3 nucleotide sequence: TGTGCCAGTAGGGGTACAGGGTTCTATGGCTACACCTTC. Its protein is CASRGTGFYGYTF.

The chain combines TRBV7-8 with TRBJ2-7, with TRBD1 identical over 7 bases. In germline, CDR1 is SGHVS, CDR2 FQNEAQ. The V gene end was trimmed by 1 base and the J gene end by 6 bases; junction bases not matched to a gene: 3. There are 13 residues in the CDR3. The DNA for the CDR3 is TGTGCCAGCAGCTTAGTAAGGGGGCCCGAGCAGTACTTC. Translated: CASSLVRGPEQYF.

The chain recombines TRBV5-1 with TRBJ2-2, with 10 positions matching TRBD1. V shed 5 bases and J 5 bases; nucleotides not matched to a gene: 6. The CDR3 runs 15 residues. CDR1 is SGHRS and CDR2 is YFSETQ in the germline V gene. The CDR3 here is CASRPGTGETGELFF. CDR3 nucleotide sequence: TGCGCCAGCAGGCCCGGGACAGGGGAGACCGGGGAGCTGTTTTTT.

The chain couples TRBV19 to TRBJ1-6; 11 bases are shared with TRBD1. Germline V gene sequence: CDR1 LNHDA, CDR2 SQIVND (reference sequence). There are 15 residues in the CDR3. J was trimmed by 14 bases and V by 5 bases; bases with no gene match: 11. CDR3 bases: TGTGCCAGTAGTCATGGGGACAGGGGGGCCGTCACCCTCCACTTT. This translates into CASSHGDRGAVTLHF.

The chain couples TRBV3-1 (or the pseudogene TRBV3-2) to TRBJ2-2; D call uncertain. Germline V CDR1 and CDR2: LGHDT, YNNKEL (reference sequence). The CDR3 is 13 residues long. V was shortened by 4 bases and J by 4 bases, with 7 bases between the two germline ends. The CDR3 sequence: CASSRYSTGELFF. The CDR3 DNA reads as TGTGCCAGCAGCCGATACTCCACCGGGGAGCTGTTTTTT.

The chain combines TRBV6-6 with TRBJ2-5; a weak D match, TRBD2 (6 bases). Germline values: CDR1 MNHNY, CDR2 SVGAGI (reference sequence). CDR3 length equals 15 residues. Trimming shortened V by 6 bases and J by 0 bases, and 14 bases separated the two germline ends. The CDR3 is CASRAGGANQETQYF. CDR3 sequence (DNA): TGTGCCAGCAGGGCCGGGGGAGCCAACCAAGAGACCCAGTACTTC.

The chain joins TRBV29-1 to TRBJ2-1, with D perhaps TRBD2 (5 bases). This CDR3 is built from 15 residues. Trimming cost V 1 base and J 9 bases, with 19 bases left between them. Looked up from germline, CDR1 is SQVTM and CDR2 is ANQGSEA. As DNA, the CDR3 is TGCAGCGTTGAAGTTAAGGTCCCCGGGGAGCCTGAGCAGTTCTTC. Its protein product is CSVEVKVPGEPEQFF.

The CDR3, as DNA: TGTGCCAGCAGCTACGGGGGGGGGCAAGGAAACACCATATATTTT. It codes for CASSYGGGQGNTIYF. This sequence joins TRBV6-5 and TRBJ1-3; tentative D call: TRBD1 (6 bases). Between the trimmed V and J ends, which lost 6 bases and 4 bases, there was a span of 16 bases. Germline assignment: CDR1 MNHEY and CDR2 SVGAGI. CDR3 length: 15 residues.

The chain joins TRBV2 to TRBJ2-1; 14 bases are shared with TRBD2. In germline, CDR1 is SNHLY, CDR2 FYNNEI. With V trimmed by 5 bases and J by 4 bases, 7 bases remained unmatched. The CDR3 is 17 amino acids. The CDR3 protein is CASSYSGLAGVYNEQFF. The CDR3 coding sequence is TGTGCCAGCAGTTATTCGGGACTAGCGGGGGTTTACAATGAGCAGTTCTTC. The variable domain in full, with the rest retrieved from reference TRBV2 and TRBJ2-1, is EPEVTQTPSHQVTQMGQEVILRCVPISNHLYFYWYRQILGQKVEFLVSFYNNEISEKSEIFDDQFSVERPDGSNFTLKIRSTKLEDSAMYFCASSYSGLAGVYNEQFFGPGTRLTVL.

There are a few counts of this clone. J is TRBJ2-1 and V is TRBV5-6; D gene uncertain. From germline, CDR1 is SGHDT and CDR2 YYEEEE. The CDR3 is 16 residues long. Deletions cut 1 base from V and 2 bases from J, with 13 bases between. The CDR3 DNA follows: TGTGCCAGCAGCTTGCGGCGGATGAGGACCTACAATGAGCAGTTCTTC. It codes for CASSLRRMRTYNEQFF.

V and J are TRBV4-3 and TRBJ1-5; TRBD1 matches 9 bases. The CDR3 has 16 residues. Germline V gene data show CDR1 as LGHNA and CDR2 as YSLEER. The ends lost 0 bases at V and 1 base at J; junction bases unmatched: 1. The DNA of the CDR3 is TGCGCCAGCAGCCAAGATGGGACAGGGAGCAATCAGCCCCAGCATTTT. Translated, it gives CASSQDGTGSNQPQHF.

This clone was detected only once. V is TRBV12-3 or TRBV12-4 and J is TRBJ1-3; D remains unclear. The V end lost 3 bases, the J end lost 4 bases, and 7 bases lay between the germline ends. This CDR3 comprises 13 residues. Here the CDR3 DNA reads TGTGCCAGCAGTTTCAATCCAGGAAACACCATATATTTT. Encoded protein: CASSFNPGNTIYF.

V is TRBV5-1 and J is TRBJ2-7; TRBD1 aligns across 11 bases. Germline CDR1 SGHRS, CDR2 YFSETQ. Trimming removed 4 bases from V and 5 bases from J; junction bases left unmatched: 8. The CDR3 covers 15 residues. CDR3 residues: CASSVLGQGGNEQYF. The CDR3 DNA is TGCGCCAGCAGCGTACTGGGACAGGGGGGCAACGAGCAGTACTTC.

V and J are TRBV1 and TRBJ1-5; the table names TRBD1, a call not compared with the DNA. TRBV1 is a pseudogene. This CDR3 comprises 16 residues. The CDR3 region is CTSSQDWEQGHQPQHF. The CDR3 coding sequence is TGCACCAGCAGCCAAGATTGGGAACAGGGGCATCAGCCCCAGCATTTT.

The rearrangement links TRBV12-3 or TRBV12-4 to TRBJ1-5; the D gene is possibly TRBD1 (5 bases). V lost 2 bases and J 11 bases, leaving 13 bases between the germline ends. The CDR3 has 13 amino acids. In nucleotides, the CDR3 is TGTGCCAGCAGTTTAAGTTGGGGGGAAGCCCAGCATTTT. Its translation is CASSLSWGEAQHF.

The chain links TRBV27 to TRBJ2-1; TRBD2 matches 10 bases. The CDR3 covers 15 residues. Germline V gives CDR1 MNHEY, CDR2 SMNVEV (reference sequence). V dropped 2 bases and J dropped 5; count of bases not matched to a gene: 3. The CDR3 is CASSLLAGANNEQFF. CDR3 in DNA: TGTGCCAGCAGTTTACTAGCGGGGGCAAACAATGAGCAGTTCTTC.

This chain uses TRBV14 with TRBJ2-2, with TRBD1 matching over 8 bases. The CDR3 runs to 16 residues. Germline V lookup: CDR1 SGHDN, CDR2 FVKESK. V lost 4 bases and J lost 3; bases outside the gene matches: 7. In DNA form, the CDR3 reads TGTGCCAGCAGCCGAGGGACAGGAGTATACACCGGGGAGCTGTTTTTT. This gives the protein CASSRGTGVYTGELFF.

The gene calls are TRBV18 and TRBJ2-1, with 8 bases identical to TRBD2. The CDR3 is 15 amino acids. V shed 4 bases and J 9 bases; nucleotides not matched to a gene: 11. Germline CDR1 and CDR2: KGHSH and LQKENI. CDR3 sequence (DNA): TGTGCCAGCTCACACGGCCGGGGGGGCCCTGGTGAGCAGTTCTTC. It translates to CASSHGRGGPGEQFF.

V is TRBV27 and J is TRBJ2-3; a possible D gene is TRBD2 (6 bases). Deletions cut 4 bases from V and 2 bases from J, with 13 bases between. The germline gives CDR1 MNHEY, CDR2 SMNVEV (reference sequence). The CDR3 has 15 residues. CDR3 residues: CASSSLASPTDTQYF. In nucleotides, the CDR3 is TGTGCCAGCAGTTCCCTAGCGTCGCCCACAGATACGCAGTATTTT.

The table lists this clone with a count of one. The rearrangement joins TRBV14 to TRBJ2-3; 10 bases are a match to TRBD2. After removal of 3 bases from V and 2 bases from J, the junction contained 8 bases not matched to a gene. This CDR3 has 17 residues. The germline V gene encodes CDR1 SGHDN and CDR2 FVKESK. The CDR3 region is CASSQDLLAGSTDTQYF. Here the CDR3 DNA reads TGTGCCAGCAGCCAGGACCTACTAGCGGGGTCCACAGATACGCAGTATTTT.

This sequence joins TRBV24-1 and TRBJ1-5; D is unresolved. Trimming took 9 bases from V and 3 from J, leaving 14 bases between them. CDR1 KGHDR and CDR2 SFDVKD come from the germline V gene. CDR3 length equals 14 residues. The CDR3 nucleotides are TGTGCCACCGGCAACCGGCACTACAATCAGCCCCAGCATTTT. This encodes CATGNRHYNQPQHF.

The V and J genes are TRBV18 and TRBJ2-1; the D gene is possibly TRBD2 (6 bases). The CDR3 is 14 amino acids. The V end was cut by 1 base, the J end by 8 bases, with 12 bases between. Per the germline V gene, CDR1 is KGHSH and CDR2 is LQKENI. DNA for the CDR3: TGTGCCAGCTCACCACTCGTCAGGGAGGATGAGCAGTTCTTC. Encoded protein: CASSPLVREDEQFF.

The table lists this clone with a few counts. The chain recombines TRBV12-2 with TRBJ1-6; the table names TRBD1, a call not compared with the DNA. TRBV12-2 is a recognized pseudogene. There are 20 residues in the CDR3. The DNA for the CDR3 is TGTGCAAGTCGCTCCAAATTCGGGACAGGGTTGGCTCGCTATAATTCACCCCTCCACTTT. Residues: CASRSKFGTGLARYNSPLHF.

The chain combines TRBV14 with TRBJ2-7; possibly TRBD1 for D (5 bases). The CDR3 runs 15 residues. The V and J ends lost 0 bases and 3 bases respectively, with 12 bases between them. Per germline, CDR1 SGHDN and CDR2 FVKESK. CDR3 region: CASSQDLGRGYEQYF. The CDR3 DNA reads TGTGCCAGCAGCCAAGATCTGGGGCGCGGCTACGAGCAGTACTTC. The whole variable domain, filled in from reference TRBV14 and TRBJ2-7, reads EAGVTQFPSHSVIEKGQTVTLRCDPISGHDNLYWYRRVMGKEIKFLLHFVKESKQDESGMPNNRFLAERTGGTYSTLKVQPAELEDSGVYFCASSQDLGRGYEQYFGPGTRLTVT.

Only a few counts were recorded for this clone. CDR3 in DNA: TGTGCCAGCAGCGTAGACCTAGGGAGCTATGGCTACACCTTC. As protein: CASSVDLGSYGYTF. The V gene is TRBV5-4, the J gene TRBJ1-2; D is ambiguous. The CDR3 has 14 amino acids. The V end was cut by 4 bases, the J end by 4 bases, with 14 bases between. The V gene's germline CDR1 is SGHNT and CDR2 YYREEE (reference sequence).

The chain couples TRBV4-3 to TRBJ1-2; D is undetermined. Germline CDR1 and CDR2: LGHNA and YSLEER. The V end lost 1 base, the J end lost 4 bases, and 13 bases lay between the germline ends. The CDR3 spans 15 residues. CDR3 region: CASSQGEGVGYGYTF. The CDR3 DNA reads as TGCGCCAGCAGCCAAGGGGAGGGAGTAGGCTATGGCTACACCTTC.

This chain uses TRBV6-4 with TRBJ1-6; 7 positions agree with TRBD1. After removal of 4 bases from V and 7 bases from J, the junction contained 1 base not matched to a gene. Germline CDR1 is MRHNA and CDR2 is SNTAGT. The length of the CDR3 is 13 residues. CDR3 sequence: CASSAQGNSPLHF. Written as DNA, the CDR3 is TGTGCCAGCAGTGCACAGGGGAATTCACCCCTCCACTTT.

There are a few counts of this clone. The genes are TRBV7-2 and TRBJ1-2; no firm D call. The CDR3 has 19 amino acids. V was pared by 1 base and J by 4 bases, with 25 bases between. Germline V gene lookup returns CDR1 SGHTA and CDR2 FQGNSA. CDR3 region: CASSLGGVNQLFDLYGYTF. For the CDR3, the DNA is TGTGCCAGCAGCTTAGGCGGGGTTAACCAACTTTTTGACCTCTATGGCTACACCTTC.